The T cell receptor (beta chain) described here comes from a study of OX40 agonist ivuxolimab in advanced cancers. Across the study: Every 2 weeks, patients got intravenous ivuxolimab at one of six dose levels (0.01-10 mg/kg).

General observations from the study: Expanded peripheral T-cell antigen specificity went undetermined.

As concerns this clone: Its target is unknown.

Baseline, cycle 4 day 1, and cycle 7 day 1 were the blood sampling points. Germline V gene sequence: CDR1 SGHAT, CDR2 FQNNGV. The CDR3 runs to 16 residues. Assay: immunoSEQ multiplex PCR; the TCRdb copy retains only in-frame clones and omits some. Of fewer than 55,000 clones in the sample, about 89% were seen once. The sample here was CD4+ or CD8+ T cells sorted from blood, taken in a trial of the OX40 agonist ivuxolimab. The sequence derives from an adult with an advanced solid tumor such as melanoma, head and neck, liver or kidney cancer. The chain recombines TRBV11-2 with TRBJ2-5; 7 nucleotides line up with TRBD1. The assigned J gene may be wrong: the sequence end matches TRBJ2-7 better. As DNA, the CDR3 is TGTGCCAGCAGCCCACTCCAAGGGGGCGCGAGATACGAGCAGTACTTC. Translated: CASSPLQGGARYEQYF.